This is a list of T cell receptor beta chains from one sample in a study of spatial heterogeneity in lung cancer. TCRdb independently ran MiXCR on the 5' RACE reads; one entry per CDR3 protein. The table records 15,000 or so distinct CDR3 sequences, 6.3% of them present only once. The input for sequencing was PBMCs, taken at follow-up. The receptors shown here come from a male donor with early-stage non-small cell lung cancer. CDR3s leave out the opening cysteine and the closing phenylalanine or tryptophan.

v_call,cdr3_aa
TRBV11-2,ASSLAPGGPETQY
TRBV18,ASSLGQDREQY
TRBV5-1,ASSSVGADEQY
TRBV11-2,ASSFFGGGRTGELF
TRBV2,ASSEVVPGLAGVLAYEQY
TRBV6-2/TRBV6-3,ASRRTGGGYGYT
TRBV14,ASSRGLRDRVRGTQY
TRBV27,ATQGSTDTQY
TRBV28,ASSLSSNAYEQY
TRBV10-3,ASRLAESSYEQY
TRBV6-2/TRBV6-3,ASSLAGGQETQY
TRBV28,ASSSVGDRAREQY
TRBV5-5,ASSPVQGNTDTQY
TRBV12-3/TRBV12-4,ASSLENYGYT
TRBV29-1,SVVGIDEKLF
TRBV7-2,ASSRAMNEKLF
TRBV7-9,ASSPWAGDPETQY
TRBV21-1,ASIPSSGANVLT
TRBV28,ASSLPPQTSGRTDTQY
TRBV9,ASSVGTTGSLNTEAF
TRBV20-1,SAKTGVNYGYT
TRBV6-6,ASKDKQGTVGEQY
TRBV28,ASSIRTGGSQS
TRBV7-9,ASRSRDRVFDEQY
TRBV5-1,ASSLDTGELF
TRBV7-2,ASSFMGGSVTDTQY
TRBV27,PSSFRVTHNEQF
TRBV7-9,ASSRDRGSPQYNEQF
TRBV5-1,ASSSGPGQTPTEAF
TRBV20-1,SAFPREGQPQH
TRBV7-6,ASSHSQGAGEAF
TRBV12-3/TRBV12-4,ASSLRATSENTGELF
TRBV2,ASPDPRNYNEQF
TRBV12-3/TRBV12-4,ASSSRTGEQF
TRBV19,ASSIDGGRANTEAF
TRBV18,ASTGTGPYEQY
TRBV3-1,ASSQELGKTQY
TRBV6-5,ASRLVDSYNEQF
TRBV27,ASKGETYEQY
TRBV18,ASSPASGSYNEQF
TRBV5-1,ASSPGTSGGDYEQY
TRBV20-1,SAREPTGGAGSPLH
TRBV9,ASSKSGVPDTQY
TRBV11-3,ASSPSLSGELF
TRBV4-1,ASSQEGLATKNIQY
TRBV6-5,ASSWDRTLNTEAF
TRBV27,ASREGPGLTQY
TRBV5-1,ASSLDGQLKGEQY